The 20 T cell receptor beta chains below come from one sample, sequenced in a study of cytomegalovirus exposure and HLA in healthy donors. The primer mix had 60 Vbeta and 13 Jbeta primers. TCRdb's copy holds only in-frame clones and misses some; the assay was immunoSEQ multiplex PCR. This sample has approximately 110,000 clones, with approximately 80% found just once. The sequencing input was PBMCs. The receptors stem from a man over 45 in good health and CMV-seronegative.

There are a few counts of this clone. The DNA of the CDR3 is TGCAGCGTTGAACAGGACAACTACGAGCAGTACTTC. Amino acid sequence: CSVEQDNYEQYF. The chain joins TRBV29-1 to TRBJ2-7; TRBD1 might be the D (5 bases). The CDR3 covers 12 residues. From germline, CDR1 is SQVTM and CDR2 ANQGSEA. The V end lost 2 bases, the J end lost 3 bases, and 8 bases lay between the germline ends.

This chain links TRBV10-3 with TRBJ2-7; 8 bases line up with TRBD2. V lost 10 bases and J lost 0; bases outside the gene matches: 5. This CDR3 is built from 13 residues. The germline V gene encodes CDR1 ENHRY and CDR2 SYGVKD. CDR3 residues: CATTGTSSYEQYF. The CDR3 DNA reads TGTGCCACCACCGGGACTAGCTCCTACGAGCAGTACTTC.

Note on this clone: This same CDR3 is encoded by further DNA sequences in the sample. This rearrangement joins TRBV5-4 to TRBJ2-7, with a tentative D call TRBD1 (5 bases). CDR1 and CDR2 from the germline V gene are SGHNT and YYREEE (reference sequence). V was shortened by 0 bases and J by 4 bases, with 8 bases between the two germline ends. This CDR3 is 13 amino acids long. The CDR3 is CASSLAQGYEQYF. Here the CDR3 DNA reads TGTGCCAGCAGCTTGGCGCAGGGTTACGAGCAGTACTTC. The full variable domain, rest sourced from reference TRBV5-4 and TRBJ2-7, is ETGVTQSPTHLIKTRGQQVTLRCSSQSGHNTVSWYQQALGQGPQFIFQYYREEENGRGNFPPRFSGLQFPNYSSELNVNALELDDSALYLCASSLAQGYEQYFGPGTRLTVT.

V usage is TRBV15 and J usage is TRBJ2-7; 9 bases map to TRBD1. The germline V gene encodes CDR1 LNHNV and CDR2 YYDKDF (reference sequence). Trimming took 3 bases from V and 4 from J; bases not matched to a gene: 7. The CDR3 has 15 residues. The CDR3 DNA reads TGTGCCACCAGCAGCCCCGGACAGGGGTTTTACGAGCAGTACTTC. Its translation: CATSSPGQGFYEQYF.

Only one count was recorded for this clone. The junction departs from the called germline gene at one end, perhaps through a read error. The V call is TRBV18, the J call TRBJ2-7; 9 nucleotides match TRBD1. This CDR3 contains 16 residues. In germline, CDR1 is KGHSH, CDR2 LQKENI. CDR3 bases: TGTGCCAGCTCGCCACTACGGGACAGGGTTTCCGACGAGCAGTACTTC. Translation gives CASSPLRDRVSDEQYF.

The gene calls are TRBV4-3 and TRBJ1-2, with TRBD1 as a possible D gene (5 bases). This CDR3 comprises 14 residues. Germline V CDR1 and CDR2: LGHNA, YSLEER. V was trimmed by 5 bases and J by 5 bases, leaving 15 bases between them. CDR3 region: CASSKAQGWYGYTF. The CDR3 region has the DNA TGCGCCAGCAGCAAAGCCCAGGGTTGGTATGGCTACACCTTC.

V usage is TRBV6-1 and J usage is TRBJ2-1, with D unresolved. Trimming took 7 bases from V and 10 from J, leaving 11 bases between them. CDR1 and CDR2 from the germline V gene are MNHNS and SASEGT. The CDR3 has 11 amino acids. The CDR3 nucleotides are TGTGCCAGCAACGATGGCAGAGAGCAGTTCTTC. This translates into CASNDGREQFF.

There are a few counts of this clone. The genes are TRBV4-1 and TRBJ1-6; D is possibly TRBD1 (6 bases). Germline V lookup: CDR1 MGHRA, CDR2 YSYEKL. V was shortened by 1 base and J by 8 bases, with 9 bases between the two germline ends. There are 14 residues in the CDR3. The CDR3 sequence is CASSQGTDHSPLHF. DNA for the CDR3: TGCGCCAGCAGCCAAGGGACAGACCATTCACCCCTCCACTTT.

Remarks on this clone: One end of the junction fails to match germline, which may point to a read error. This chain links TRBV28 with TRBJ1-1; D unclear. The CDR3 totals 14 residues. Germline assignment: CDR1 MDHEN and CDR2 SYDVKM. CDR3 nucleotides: TGTGCCAGCAGTTTATTAACCAGGAACGCTGAAGCTTTCTTT. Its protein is CASSLLTRNAEAFF.

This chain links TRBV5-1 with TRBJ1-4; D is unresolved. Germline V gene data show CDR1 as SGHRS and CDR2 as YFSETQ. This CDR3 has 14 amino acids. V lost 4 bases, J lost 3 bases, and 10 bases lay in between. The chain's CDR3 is CASSDLASNEKLFF. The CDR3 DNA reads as TGCGCCAGCAGCGATTTGGCTTCTAATGAAAAACTGTTTTTT.

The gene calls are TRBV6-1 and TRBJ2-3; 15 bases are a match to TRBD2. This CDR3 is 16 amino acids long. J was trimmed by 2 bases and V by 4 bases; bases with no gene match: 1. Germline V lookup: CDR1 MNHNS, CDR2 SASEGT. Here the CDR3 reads CASSGTSGGVTDTQYF. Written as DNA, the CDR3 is TGTGCCAGCAGTGGGACTAGCGGGGGGGTCACAGATACGCAGTATTTT.

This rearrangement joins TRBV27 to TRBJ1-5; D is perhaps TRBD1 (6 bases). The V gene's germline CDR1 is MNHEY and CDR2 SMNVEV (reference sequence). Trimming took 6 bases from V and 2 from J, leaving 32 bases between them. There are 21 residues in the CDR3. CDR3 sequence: CASSPKDRFGLNDGRNQPQHF. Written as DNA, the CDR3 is TGTGCCAGCAGCCCTAAAGACAGGTTCGGGCTCAATGACGGGCGCAATCAGCCCCAGCATTTT.

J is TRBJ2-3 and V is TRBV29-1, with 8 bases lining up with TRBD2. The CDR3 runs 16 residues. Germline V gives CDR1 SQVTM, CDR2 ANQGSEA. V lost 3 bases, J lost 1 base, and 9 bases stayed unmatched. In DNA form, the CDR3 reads TGCAGCGTTGAGGGACCCGGGAGGGCCGGCACAGATACGCAGTATTTT. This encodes CSVEGPGRAGTDTQYF.

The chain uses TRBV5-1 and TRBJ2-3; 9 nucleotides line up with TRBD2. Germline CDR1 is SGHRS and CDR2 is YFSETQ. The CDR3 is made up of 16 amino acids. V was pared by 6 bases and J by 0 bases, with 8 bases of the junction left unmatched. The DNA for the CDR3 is TGCGCCAGCACCCCGGGACTAGCTTTTAGCACAGATACGCAGTATTTT. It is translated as CASTPGLAFSTDTQYF.

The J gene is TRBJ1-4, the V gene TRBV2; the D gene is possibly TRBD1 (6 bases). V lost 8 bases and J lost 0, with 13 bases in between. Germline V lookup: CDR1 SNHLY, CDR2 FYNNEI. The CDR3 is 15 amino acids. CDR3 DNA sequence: TGTGCCAGCGTGCTGAACAGGGCAACTAATGAAAAACTGTTTTTT. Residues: CASVLNRATNEKLFF.

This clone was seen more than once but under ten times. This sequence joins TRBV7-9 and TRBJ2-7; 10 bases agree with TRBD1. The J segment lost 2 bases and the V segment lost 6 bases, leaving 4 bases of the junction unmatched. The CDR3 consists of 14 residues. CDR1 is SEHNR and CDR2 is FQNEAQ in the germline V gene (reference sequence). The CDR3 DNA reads TGTGCCAGCAGTCCCGGGACAGGGGCCTACGAGCAGTACTTC. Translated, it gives CASSPGTGAYEQYF.

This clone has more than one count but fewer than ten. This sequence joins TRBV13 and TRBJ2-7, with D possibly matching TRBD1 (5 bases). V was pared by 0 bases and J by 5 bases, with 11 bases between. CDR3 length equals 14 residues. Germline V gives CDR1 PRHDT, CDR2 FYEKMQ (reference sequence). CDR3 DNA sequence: TGTGCCAGCAGCTTAGGGGCAGGGATCAACGAGCAGTACTTC. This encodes CASSLGAGINEQYF.

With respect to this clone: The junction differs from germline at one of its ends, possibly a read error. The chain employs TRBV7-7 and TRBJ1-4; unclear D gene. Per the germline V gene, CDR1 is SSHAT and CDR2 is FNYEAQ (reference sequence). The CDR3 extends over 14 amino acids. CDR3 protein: CASSLGQYNEKLFF. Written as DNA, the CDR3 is TGTGCTAGCAGCTTAGGCCAGTACAATGAAAAACTGTTTTTT.

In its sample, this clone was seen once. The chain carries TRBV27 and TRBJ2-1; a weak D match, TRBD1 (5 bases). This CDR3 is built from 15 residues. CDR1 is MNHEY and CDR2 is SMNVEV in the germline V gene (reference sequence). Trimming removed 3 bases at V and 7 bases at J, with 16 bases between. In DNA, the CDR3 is TGTGCCAGCAGTTTGGACACCTATACTCCTAATGAGCAGTTCTTC. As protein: CASSLDTYTPNEQFF.

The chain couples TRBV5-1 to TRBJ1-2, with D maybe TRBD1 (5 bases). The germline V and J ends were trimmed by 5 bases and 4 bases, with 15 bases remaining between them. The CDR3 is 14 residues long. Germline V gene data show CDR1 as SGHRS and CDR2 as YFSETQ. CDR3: CASRTEIGAYGYTF. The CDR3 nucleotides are TGCGCCAGCAGAACAGAAATAGGGGCCTATGGCTACACCTTC.